This is a list of T cell receptor beta chains from one sample in a study of T-cell memory formation after mild COVID-19. Each CDR3 protein is one row after TCRdb ran MiXCR on the 5' RACE reads. The table shows about 360,000 distinct CDR3 sequences, with approximately 14% occurring only once. Sequencing was performed on PBMCs or a T cell subset sorted from them (not recorded which). Every receptor here comes from a man between 18 and 35 years old who had mild COVID-19 (a few samples of this study predate the infection). Cell type and time point are not known. The CDR3 runs from the conserved cysteine through the conserved F or W. Each record gives: J gene, D gene, clone size, V gene, CDR3 DNA, CDR3 protein. A D gene is named only where the DNA matches it firmly. Size is stated for part of the rows, as once, few or many counts, or as a class when the clone is expanded.

j_gene: TRBJ2-5; d_gene: TRBD1; abundance: NA; v_gene: TRBV7-2; CDR3nt: TGTGCCAGCAGCTCGTGGGGGACAGGTGGGGAGACCCAGTACTTC; CDR3aa: CASSSWGTGGETQYF
j_gene: TRBJ1-1; d_gene: NA; abundance: NA; v_gene: TRBV18; CDR3nt: TGTGCCAGCTCACCACCGACTGGGGAAGCTTTCTTT; CDR3aa: CASSPPTGEAFF
j_gene: TRBJ1-2; d_gene: NA; abundance: once; v_gene: TRBV5-1; CDR3nt: TGCGCCAGCAAAGGGGGGGTCGTCGTTGACTATGGCTACACCTTC; CDR3aa: CASKGGVVVDYGYTF
j_gene: TRBJ2-2; d_gene: TRBD1; abundance: few; v_gene: TRBV20-1; CDR3nt: TGCAGTGCTACGACAGGGGGAACCGGGGAGCTGTTTTTT; CDR3aa: CSATTGGTGELFF
j_gene: TRBJ1-5; d_gene: TRBD1; abundance: many; v_gene: TRBV12-3/TRBV12-4; CDR3nt: TGTGCCAGCAGTCCCCGGAGAGGGGGCTTTAGCAATCAGCCCCAGCATTTT; CDR3aa: CASSPRRGGFSNQPQHF
j_gene: TRBJ2-5; d_gene: TRBD1; abundance: few; v_gene: TRBV20-1; CDR3nt: TGCAGTGCTAGTGGGACAGGGGGCCGAGAGACCCAGTACTTC; CDR3aa: CSASGTGGRETQYF
j_gene: TRBJ1-6; d_gene: TRBD1; abundance: few; v_gene: TRBV6-5; CDR3nt: TGTGCCAGCAGTTTGTCAGGGGGAGATGGCAATTCACCCCTCCACTTT; CDR3aa: CASSLSGGDGNSPLHF
j_gene: TRBJ1-1; d_gene: NA; abundance: few; v_gene: TRBV6-2/TRBV6-3; CDR3nt: TGTGCCAGCAGTTACTCGAGTCAGACGAACACTGAAGCTTTCTTT; CDR3aa: CASSYSSQTNTEAFF
j_gene: TRBJ2-3; d_gene: TRBD1; abundance: NA; v_gene: TRBV5-1; CDR3nt: TGCGCCAGCAGCTCTGCCTCCGGGACAGGGGCAGATACGCAGTATTTT; CDR3aa: CASSSASGTGADTQYF
j_gene: TRBJ2-3; d_gene: TRBD1; abundance: NA; v_gene: TRBV28; CDR3nt: TGTGCCAGCAGTTTATCCCAGGGGGCGGCAGGTTACACAGATACGCAGTATTTT; CDR3aa: CASSLSQGAAGYTDTQYF
j_gene: TRBJ1-1; d_gene: TRBD1; abundance: many; v_gene: TRBV12-3/TRBV12-4; CDR3nt: TGTGCCAGCACCGGGACAGAAAACACTGAAGCTTTCTTT; CDR3aa: CASTGTENTEAFF
j_gene: TRBJ1-2; d_gene: TRBD1; abundance: once; v_gene: TRBV19; CDR3nt: TGTGCCAGTAGTCCGGGACAGGGGAACCCGAACTATGGCTACACCTTC; CDR3aa: CASSPGQGNPNYGYTF
j_gene: TRBJ2-1; d_gene: TRBD1; abundance: few; v_gene: TRBV7-2; CDR3nt: TGTGCCAGCAGGCGTGACAGGGGAGCCTACAATGAGCAGTTCTTC; CDR3aa: CASRRDRGAYNEQFF
j_gene: TRBJ1-1; d_gene: NA; abundance: NA; v_gene: TRBV10-3; CDR3nt: TGTGCCATCTCCAGGGCGGTGAAAACTGAAGCTTTCTTT; CDR3aa: CAISRAVKTEAFF
j_gene: TRBJ2-5; d_gene: NA; abundance: few; v_gene: TRBV14; CDR3nt: TGTGCCAGCAGCCAAGATTATCGCGGGGCGATCCAAGAGACCCAGTACTTC; CDR3aa: CASSQDYRGAIQETQYF
j_gene: TRBJ2-5; d_gene: NA; abundance: few; v_gene: TRBV19; CDR3nt: TGTGCCAGTAGTTGGGAGCTGACGGAGACCCAGTACTTC; CDR3aa: CASSWELTETQYF
j_gene: TRBJ1-2; d_gene: TRBD1; abundance: NA; v_gene: TRBV4-2; CDR3nt: TGTGCCAGCAGCGAAAAGACAGGGTGGGCGAATGGCTACACCTTC; CDR3aa: CASSEKTGWANGYTF
j_gene: TRBJ1-1; d_gene: NA; abundance: many; v_gene: TRBV5-1; CDR3nt: TGCGCCAGCAGCGAGATGGGGATGCACACTGAAGCTTTCTTT; CDR3aa: CASSEMGMHTEAFF
j_gene: TRBJ2-5; d_gene: NA; abundance: NA; v_gene: TRBV5-1; CDR3nt: TGCGCCAGCAGCTTGGGACCCACAGGGAAAGAGACCCAGTACTTC; CDR3aa: CASSLGPTGKETQYF
j_gene: TRBJ2-5; d_gene: TRBD2; abundance: many; v_gene: TRBV20-1; CDR3nt: TGCAGTGCGGTGCTAGCGGGGGGCTCCCAAGAGACCCAGTACTTC; CDR3aa: CSAVLAGGSQETQYF
j_gene: TRBJ2-5; d_gene: NA; abundance: NA; v_gene: TRBV25-1; CDR3nt: TGTGCCAGCAGTGGTGAGGAGACCCAGTACTTC; CDR3aa: CASSGEETQYF
j_gene: TRBJ1-1; d_gene: NA; abundance: NA; v_gene: TRBV11-2; CDR3nt: TGTGCCAGCAGCTTAGATATACAGGGGAACACTGAAGCTTTCTTT; CDR3aa: CASSLDIQGNTEAFF
j_gene: TRBJ1-1; d_gene: NA; abundance: NA; v_gene: TRBV3-1; CDR3nt: TGTGCCAGCAGCCAAGGAGGGATCGGTGAAGCTTTCTTT; CDR3aa: CASSQGGIGEAFF
j_gene: TRBJ1-5; d_gene: NA; abundance: few; v_gene: TRBV7-8; CDR3nt: TGTGCCAGCAGCTCCGGGGTCAATCAGCCCCAGCATTTT; CDR3aa: CASSSGVNQPQHF
j_gene: TRBJ2-3; d_gene: NA; abundance: NA; v_gene: TRBV12-3/TRBV12-4; CDR3nt: TGTGCCAGCGCGCCGGGGGGCTTAGATACGCAGTATTTT; CDR3aa: CASAPGGLDTQYF